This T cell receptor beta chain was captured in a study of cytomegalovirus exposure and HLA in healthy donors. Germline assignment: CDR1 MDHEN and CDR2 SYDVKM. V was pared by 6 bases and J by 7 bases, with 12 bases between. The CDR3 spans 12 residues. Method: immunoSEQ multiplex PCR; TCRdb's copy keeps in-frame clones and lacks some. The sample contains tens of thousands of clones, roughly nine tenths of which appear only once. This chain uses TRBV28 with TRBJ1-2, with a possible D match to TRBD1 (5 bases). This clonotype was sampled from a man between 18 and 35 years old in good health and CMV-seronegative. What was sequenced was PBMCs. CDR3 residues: CASSLWGVGYTF. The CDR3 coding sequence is TGTGCCAGCAGCCTTTGGGGGGTTGGCTACACCTTC.